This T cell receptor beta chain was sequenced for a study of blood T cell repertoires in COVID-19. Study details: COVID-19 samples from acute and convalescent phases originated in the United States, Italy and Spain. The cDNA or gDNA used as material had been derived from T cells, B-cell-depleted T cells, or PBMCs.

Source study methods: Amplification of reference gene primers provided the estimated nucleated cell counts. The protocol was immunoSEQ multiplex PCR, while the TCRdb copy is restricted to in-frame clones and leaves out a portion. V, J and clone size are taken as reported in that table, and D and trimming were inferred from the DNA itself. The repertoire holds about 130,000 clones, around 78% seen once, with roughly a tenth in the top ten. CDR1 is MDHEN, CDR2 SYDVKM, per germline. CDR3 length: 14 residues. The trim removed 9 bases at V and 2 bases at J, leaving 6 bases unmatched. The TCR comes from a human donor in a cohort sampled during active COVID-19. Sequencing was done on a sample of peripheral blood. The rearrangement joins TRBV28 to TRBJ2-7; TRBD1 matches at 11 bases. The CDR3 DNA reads TGTGCCAGTATAGGGACAGGGGGGGCCTACGAGCAGTACTTC. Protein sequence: CASIGTGGAYEQYF.